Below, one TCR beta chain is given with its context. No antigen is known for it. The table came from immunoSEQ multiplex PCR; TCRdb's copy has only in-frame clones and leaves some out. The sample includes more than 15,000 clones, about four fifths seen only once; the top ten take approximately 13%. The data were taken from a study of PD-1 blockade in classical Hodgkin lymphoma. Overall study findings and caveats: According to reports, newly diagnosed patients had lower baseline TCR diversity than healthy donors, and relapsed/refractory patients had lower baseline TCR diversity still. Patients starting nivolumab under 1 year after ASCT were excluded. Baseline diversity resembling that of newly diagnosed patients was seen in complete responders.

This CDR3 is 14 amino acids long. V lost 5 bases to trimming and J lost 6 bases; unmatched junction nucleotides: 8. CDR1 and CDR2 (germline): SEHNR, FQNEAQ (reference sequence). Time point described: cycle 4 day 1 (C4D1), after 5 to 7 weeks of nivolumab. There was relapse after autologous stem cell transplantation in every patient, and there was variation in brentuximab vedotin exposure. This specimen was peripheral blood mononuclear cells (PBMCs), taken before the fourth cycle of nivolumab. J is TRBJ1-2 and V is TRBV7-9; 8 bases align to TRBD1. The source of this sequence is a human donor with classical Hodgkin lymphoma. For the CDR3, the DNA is TGTGCCAGCAGCGCCTCAGGGGGCAGGAATGGCTACACCTTC. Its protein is CASSASGGRNGYTF. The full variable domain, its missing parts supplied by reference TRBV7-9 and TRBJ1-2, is DTGVSQNPRHKITKRGQNVTFRCDPISEHNRLYWYRQTLGQGPEFLTYFQNEAQLEKSRLLSDRFSAERPKGSFSTLEIQRTEQGDSAMYLCASSASGGRNGYTFGSGTRLTVV.